The 8 T cell receptor beta chains listed next were all sequenced from one sample in a study of T cell responses to AZD1222 COVID-19 vaccine. Generated by immunoSEQ multiplex PCR, the TCRdb table keeps only in-frame clones and is missing some. Of about 160,000 clones listed, 90% to 95% were seen once; the top ten hold approximately 0.97%. This material consisted of peripheral blood, taken on day 0 of AZD1222 vaccination. Receptors originate from an adult in good health.

V gene TRBV9 combines with J gene TRBJ2-1; 14 bases line up with TRBD2. The CDR3 consists of 15 residues. The junction had 6 bases not matched to a gene; V was cut back by 4 bases and J by 9 bases. In germline, CDR1 is SGDLS, CDR2 YYNGEE. CDR3 coding DNA: TGTGCCAGCAGCCTGACTAGCGGGGGGGCCTTTGAGCAGTTCTTC. It specifies CASSLTSGGAFEQFF. The full variable domain, completed using reference TRBV9 and TRBJ2-1, is DSGVTQTPKHLITATGQRVTLRCSPRSGDLSVYWYQQSLDQGLQFLIQYYNGEERAKGNILERFSAQQFPDLHSELNLSSLELGDSALYFCASSLTSGGAFEQFFGPGTRLTVL.

CDR3 sequence: CSVEKDRGGRTQYF. Written as DNA, the CDR3 is TGCAGCGTCGAAAAGGACAGGGGGGGAAGGACGCAGTATTTT. This chain connects TRBV29-1 to TRBJ2-3; 10 nucleotides align to TRBD1. This CDR3 contains 14 residues. The germline gives CDR1 SQVTM, CDR2 ANQGSEA. Trimming cost V 6 bases and J 9 bases; bases outside gene matches: 12.

The count of this clone is one. The chain recombines TRBV24-1 with TRBJ1-2; D is ambiguous. The CDR3 runs 14 residues. V lost 2 bases and J lost 6, with 12 bases in between. Germline V CDR1 and CDR2: KGHDR, SFDVKD. The CDR3 region has the DNA TGTGCCACCAGTGATTCCAGGAGGTCTAATGGCTACACCTTC. Amino acids: CATSDSRRSNGYTF.

The chain employs TRBV2 and TRBJ1-3, with D possibly TRBD1 on 6 matching bases. The V and J ends lost 7 bases and 7 bases respectively, with 11 bases between them. Germline assignment: CDR1 SNHLY and CDR2 FYNNEI. CDR3 length equals 12 residues. The CDR3 reads CASKQGGNTIYF. The CDR3 DNA reads TGTGCCAGCAAACAGGGTGGGAACACCATATATTTT.

The V gene is TRBV29-1, the J gene TRBJ1-2, with D maybe TRBD1 (6 bases). V was cut by 1 base and J by 4 bases, with 10 bases left in between. CDR1 and CDR2 (germline): SQVTM, ANQGSEA. The CDR3 length is 13 residues. DNA of the CDR3: TGCAGCGTTGAAGGGGGGCTGGGCTATGGCTACACCTTC. This translates into CSVEGGLGYGYTF. The full variable domain, rest sourced from reference TRBV29-1 and TRBJ1-2, is SAVISQKPSRDICQRGTSLTIQCQVDSQVTMMFWYRQQPGQSLTLIATANQGSEATYESGFVIDKFPISRPNLTFSTLTVSNMSPEDSSIYLCSVEGGLGYGYTFGSGTRLTVV.

This chain joins TRBV7-9 and TRBJ1-1; TRBD1 might be the D (5 bases). The CDR3 totals 16 residues. The V and J ends lost 2 bases and 1 base respectively, with 14 bases between them. The germline gives CDR1 SEHNR, CDR2 FQNEAQ (reference sequence). CDR3: CASSLSETAKNTEAFF. The DNA for the CDR3 is TGTGCCAGCAGCTTATCCGAGACAGCAAAGAACACTGAAGCTTTCTTT.

J is TRBJ1-5 and V is TRBV5-1; D is unclear. There are 14 residues in the CDR3. V was trimmed by 0 bases and J by 6 bases, leaving 10 bases between them. Germline CDR1 is SGHRS and CDR2 is YFSETQ. DNA of the CDR3: TGCGCCAGCAGCTTGGGGGGTTTCGGTCAGCCCCAGCATTTT. Translated, it gives CASSLGGFGQPQHF.

CDR3 in amino acids: CASSVGSSATDTQYF. DNA of the CDR3: TGTGCCAGCAGCGTAGGGTCTAGCGCGACAGATACGCAGTATTTT. The chain has TRBV9 and TRBJ2-3, with D possibly being TRBD2 (6 bases). Per the germline V gene, CDR1 is SGDLS and CDR2 is YYNGEE. Trimming stripped 0 bases from V and 3 bases from J, with 11 bases between. The CDR3 consists of 15 residues.